Presented here are 2 T cell receptor beta chains from one specimen sequenced in a study of blood T cell repertoires in COVID-19. The data were produced by immunoSEQ multiplex PCR, yet TCRdb's version contains in-frame clones alone and is incomplete. The sample holds about 150,000 clones, roughly 84% seen once. The sample comprised PBMCs or T cells enriched from blood (not recorded which). These receptors all come from a man aged 65-85 years who had been exposed to COVID-19.

The table lists this clone with a count of one. V gene TRBV28 combines with J gene TRBJ2-7; TRBD2 matches at 8 bases. The germline gives CDR1 MDHEN, CDR2 SYDVKM. V lost 5 bases and J lost 7; bases outside the gene matches: 13. CDR3 length equals 15 residues. For the CDR3, the DNA is TGTGCCAGCAGTGTTCACCTAGTGGGCGGGAGGGAGCAGTACTTC. Translating gives CASSVHLVGGREQYF.

This chain connects TRBV28 to TRBJ2-1, with 8 bases that match TRBD2. This CDR3 region has 15 residues. V was pared by 5 bases and J by 5 bases, with 8 bases of the junction left unmatched. Per germline, CDR1 MDHEN and CDR2 SYDVKM. CDR3 sequence: CASSATSVLDNEQFF. The DNA of the CDR3 is TGTGCCAGCAGTGCGACTAGCGTGTTAGACAATGAGCAGTTCTTC.